This TCR beta chain was captured in a study of OX40 agonist ivuxolimab in advanced cancers. Looking at the study overall: Ivuxolimab is a fully human IgG2 antibody that activates OX40 (CD134). Every 2 weeks, ivuxolimab was infused into the patients intravenously at between 0.01 and 10 mg/kg. Antecedent anti-PD-1, anti-PD-L1 or anti-CTLA-4 therapy was permissible, with around 41% having received some.

Autoimmune disease history or systemic immunosuppression excluded patients. Germline CDR1 SGHNT, CDR2 YENEEA. The V gene end was trimmed by 4 bases and the J gene end by 5 bases; junction bases not matched to a gene: 21. This CDR3 has 19 residues. The protocol was immunoSEQ multiplex PCR, while the TCRdb copy is restricted to in-frame clones and leaves out a portion. The sample yields over 55,000 clones, about 89% seen once. The genes are TRBV11-3 and TRBJ1-2, with TRBD1 identical over 8 bases. Material: CD4+ or CD8+ T cells sorted from blood, obtained in a trial of the OX40 agonist ivuxolimab. The TCR was taken from an adult with an advanced solid tumor such as melanoma, head and neck, liver or kidney cancer. DNA of the CDR3: TGTGCCAGCAGCTCCAACCCCTCAGGGGGCCTCGAGGGGTCATATGGCTACACCTTC. Translating it yields CASSSNPSGGLEGSYGYTF.